The source of this T cell receptor (beta chain) is a study of blood T cells in healthy people across ages. This clonotype occurred a few times. Alongside a J-beta primer mix, a sample-barcoded 5' primer served in a second PCR lasting roughly 6 to 11 cycles. TCRdb called the 5' RACE reads again in MiXCR, with one record for every CDR3 protein. The table includes roughly 1,000,000 distinct CDR3 sequences, about 25% detected once. Donor samples were obtained from healthy Caucasian individuals from Russia, aged roughly 6 to 90. Every sample gave at least 5.5 micrograms of total RNA when it was extracted. The CDR3 loop spans 15 amino acids. These same records also appear under a second study, on T cells of mothers and their children.

The chain uses TRBV21-1 and TRBJ1-1; TRBD1, the table's D call, was not compared with the DNA. TRBV21-1 is reported as a pseudogene. The sequence derives from a girl aged 2 to 10 in good health. The specimen was blood. The CDR3 DNA reads TGTGCCAGCAGCAAATGTTGCCCTCAGGGCGCGGTAGCTTTCTTT. Protein sequence: CASSKCCPQGAVAFF.